This T cell receptor (beta chain) was retrieved from a study of shared clonotypes between healthy human individuals. The V gene's germline CDR1 is SGDLS and CDR2 YYNGEE. The CDR3 runs to 14 residues. The V end lost 6 bases, the J end lost 5 bases, and 15 bases lay between the germline ends. It was on ten immunoSEQ deep assay plates that unsorted PBMC DNA was sequenced. Clones were sequenced by immunoSEQ multiplex PCR, and TCRdb holds only the in-frame ones, with some missing. The sample consists of 450,000 to 500,000 clones, 81% of them appearing once. The donors were all Caucasian adults (living in Nashville, Tennessee).

Sequenced material: PBMCs. The sequence was obtained from a woman aged 40-49 years in good health. Some clones in this sample may be carry-over from other donors' samples. V and J are TRBV9 and TRBJ2-1; D is possibly TRBD1 or TRBD2 (5 bases each). This CDR3 reads CASNPSSGHNEQFF. The CDR3 nucleotides read TGTGCCAGCAATCCTTCCTCGGGGCACAATGAGCAGTTCTTC. Looking up the rest from reference TRBV9 and TRBJ2-1 gives the full variable domain: DSGVTQTPKHLITATGQRVTLRCSPRSGDLSVYWYQQSLDQGLQFLIQYYNGEERAKGNILERFSAQQFPDLHSELNLSSLELGDSALYFCASNPSSGHNEQFFGPGTRLTVL.